This T cell receptor beta chain came from a study of T-cell memory formation after mild COVID-19. Each CDR3 protein is one row after TCRdb ran MiXCR on the 5' RACE reads. The data hold 340,000 or so distinct CDR3 sequences, with 10% to 15% observed a single time. The CDR3 is 16 residues long. The V end lost 3 bases, the J end lost 5 bases, and 17 bases lay between the germline ends. The germline V gene encodes CDR1 MNHEY and CDR2 SVGEGT. This clonotype was detected only a few times. The chain employs TRBV6-2 or TRBV6-3 and TRBJ1-5; D perhaps matches TRBD1 (5 bases). What was sequenced was PBMCs or a T cell subset sorted from them (not recorded which). The TCR sequence derives from a man between 18 and 29 years old who had mild COVID-19 (a few samples of this study predate the infection). Cell type and time point are not known. The CDR3 spells CASSYSVVRADQPQHF. The CDR3 region has the DNA TGTGCCAGCAGTTATAGCGTAGTCAGGGCAGATCAGCCCCAGCATTTT.